This note documents a single TCR beta chain sequence. The read stops 3 residues short of the end of the CDR3; the missing end is completed from the germline J gene. The entry originates in a study of T cells in women clearing cervical HPV infection. The CDR3 has 15 amino acids. J lost 6 bases, V lost 7 bases, and 13 bases had no gene match. Clones were sequenced by immunoSEQ multiplex PCR, and TCRdb holds only the in-frame ones, with some missing. The table lists 20,000 to 25,000 clones. This chain connects TRBV12-3 or TRBV12-4 to TRBJ2-7; 9 bases align to TRBD2. Source material: blood buffy coat. The clonotype comes from a woman aged 18 to 75 with a cervical HPV16 infection that either progressed to CIN3+ or cleared (not recorded which). The chain's CDR3 is CASTASGTSRVEQYF. The part of the CDR3 DNA that was read is TGTGCCAGCACCGCCTCCGGGACTAGCAGGGTCGAG.